The rows below give T cell receptor beta chains drawn from one sample of a study of beta chain features in type 1 diabetes. The protocol was immunoSEQ multiplex PCR, while the TCRdb copy is restricted to in-frame clones and leaves out a portion. The data show some 900,000 clones, around a sixth seen once. The sample comprised naive CD4+ T cells from blood. All receptors come from a woman between 18 and 29 years old in good health. Each CDR3 is given with its conserved first and last residue. Each record gives: J gene, V gene, D gene, clone size, CDR3 DNA, CDR3 protein. The D gene is left open where the match is weak. Rows may omit the clone size; those that give it use once, few, many or a size class.

TRBJ2-3	TRBV11-2	.	.	TGTGCCAGCAGCTTCCTGCCGGGACCCCGGGAATATACGCAGTATTTT	CASSFLPGPREYTQYF
TRBJ1-1	TRBV9	.	few	TGTGCCAGCAGCGCCTACGGGACACCCGAGGGCACTGAAGCTTTCTTT	CASSAYGTPEGTEAFF
TRBJ1-4	TRBV6-8	TRBD1	.	TGTGCCAGCAGTTACCCATCACCAGGGGGTGGGTATGAAAAACTGTTTTTT	CASSYPSPGGGYEKLFF
TRBJ2-1	TRBV11-1	.	.	TGTGCCAGCAGCCCCAGGGCGGCTTCCTACAATGAGCAGTTCTTC	CASSPRAASYNEQFF
TRBJ2-7	TRBV18	.	few	TGTGCCAGCTCACCAAAAGGACATATCTCCTACGAGCAGTACTTC	CASSPKGHISYEQYF
TRBJ1-2	TRBV28	.	.	TGTGCCAGCAGTGTGCCGGCATTAGGATCTTCTGGCTACACCTTC	CASSVPALGSSGYTF
TRBJ1-2	TRBV2	.	few	TGTGCCAGCAGTGAAGAGGCTGTGGGGAACAGCCGCTACACCTTC	CASSEEAVGNSRYTF
TRBJ2-6	TRBV28	.	.	TGTGCCAGCAGTTTTGGTTTTACAGCTGGGGCCAACGTCCTGACTTTC	CASSFGFTAGANVLTF
TRBJ2-3	TRBV2	TRBD1	.	TGTGCCAGCAGTGTGGGACAGAACACAGATACGCAGTATTTT	CASSVGQNTDTQYF
TRBJ2-7	TRBV28	.	.	TGTGCCAGCAGAGATGGGACCAACTACGAGCAGTACTTC	CASRDGTNYEQYF
TRBJ2-1	TRBV7-9	TRBD2	few	TGTGCCAGCAGCTTTCCAACAATGACTAGCGGGAGCTACAATGAGCAGTTCTTC	CASSFPTMTSGSYNEQFF
TRBJ2-1	TRBV7-9	TRBD2	.	TGCGCCAGCAGCCAAGTCGCGGGAGTGGATGAGCAGTTCTTC	CASSQVAGVDEQFF
TRBJ2-7	TRBV28	TRBD2	few	TGTGCCAGCGGGAGCGGGAACTTCTACGAGCAGTACTTC	CASGSGNFYEQYF
TRBJ2-1	TRBV27	.	.	TGTGCCAGCAGTTTCGGGCGGGCCGGTAATGAGCAGTTCTTC	CASSFGRAGNEQFF
TRBJ2-1	TRBV4-3	TRBD2	few	TGCGCCAGCAGCCAAGATCCCAGCGGGAGGGATTCCGGGGGTGAGCAGTTCTTC	CASSQDPSGRDSGGEQFF
TRBJ2-2	TRBV5-1	TRBD2	.	TGCGCCAGCGGGCTCGGACTAGCGAGCACCGGGGAGCTGTTTTTT	CASGLGLASTGELFF
TRBJ2-7	TRBV4-2	TRBD2	few	TGTGCCAGCAGCCAGACTAGCGCACCCCCCTACGAGCAGTACTTC	CASSQTSAPPYEQYF
TRBJ1-4	TRBV29-1	.	.	TGCAGCGTTGCAAGGGTGTTGGGAAGTGAAAAACTGTTTTTT	CSVARVLGSEKLFF
TRBJ2-5	TRBV11-2	.	.	TGTGCCAGCAGCTTCACCATCCAAGAGACCCAGTACTTC	CASSFTIQETQYF
TRBJ1-5	TRBV29-1	.	few	TGCAGCGTTGAAGATCTTGGACAGAATAGCAATCAGCCCCAGCATTTT	CSVEDLGQNSNQPQHF
TRBJ1-1	TRBV4-1	TRBD1	few	TGCGCCAGCAGCCAGGGGACAGTTAACACTGAAGCTTTCTTT	CASSQGTVNTEAFF
TRBJ2-7	TRBV29-1	.	.	TGCAGCGTAACCGTCGGGGGCATTTCTAGCGGAAGACCCTACGAGCAGTACTTC	CSVTVGGISSGRPYEQYF
TRBJ2-7	TRBV7-8	.	.	TGTGCCAGCAGCTTAGCCCTCCGCTCGGGAGCCCTTCGGTACTTC	CASSLALRSGALRYF
TRBJ2-5	TRBV5-1	TRBD2	few	TGCGCCAGCAGCTTGGTTCCTAGCGGGAGGGCCGATCGGGAGACCCAGTACTTC	CASSLVPSGRADRETQYF
TRBJ2-3	TRBV7-9	.	.	TGTGCCAGCAGCTTGGGGGGAATGGATACGCAGTATTTT	CASSLGGMDTQYF
TRBJ2-5	TRBV2	.	few	TGTGCCAGCAGTGGCCAAGGGGAGACCCAGTACTTC	CASSGQGETQYF
TRBJ2-7	TRBV4-3	TRBD2	.	TGCGCCAGCAGCCAAGAGGGTAGCGGGAGATACGAGCAGTACTTC	CASSQEGSGRYEQYF
TRBJ2-5	TRBV11-1	.	.	TGTGCCAGCAGCTTAGCGCATCGGGGAGAAGAGACCCAGTACTTC	CASSLAHRGEETQYF
TRBJ2-6	TRBV5-4	.	.	TGTGCCAGCGCGGGGAGCCCTGGGGCCAACGTCCTGACTTTC	CASAGSPGANVLTF
TRBJ1-2	TRBV13	.	.	TGTGCCAGCAGCTTCTCGGGGCGCGAGGGCTACACCTTC	CASSFSGREGYTF
TRBJ2-3	TRBV5-4	TRBD2	.	TGTGCCAGCAGCTTTAACAGGGGACTAGCGGCAGATACGCAGTATTTT	CASSFNRGLAADTQYF
TRBJ1-2	TRBV4-3	TRBD1	few	TGCGCCAGCAGCCCGTGGGAGGGGGCCGGCTATGGCTACACCTTC	CASSPWEGAGYGYTF
TRBJ2-5	TRBV18	.	few	TGTGCCAGCTCACCTCCGGGGACGGCCCAAGAGACCCAGTACTTC	CASSPPGTAQETQYF
TRBJ2-4	TRBV27	.	.	TGTGCCAGCAGTAGTAGGGGAATAGCCAAAAACATTCAGTACTTC	CASSSRGIAKNIQYF
TRBJ2-7	TRBV28	TRBD1	.	TGTGCCAGCAGTCGGGACAGGGGGGTTCTGTCGGCGGGCGAGCAGTACTTC	CASSRDRGVLSAGEQYF
TRBJ2-7	TRBV6-5	.	.	TGTGCCAGCAGTTACTCCGGCGGGCACTCCTACGAGCAGTACTTC	CASSYSGGHSYEQYF
TRBJ2-3	TRBV4-2	TRBD2	few	TGTGCCAGCAGCCAAGTGTCTAGCGGACCCACAGATACGCAGTATTTT	CASSQVSSGPTDTQYF
TRBJ2-7	TRBV19	.	.	TGTGCCAGTAGTATCCCGGACAGAAGGGGCGAGCAGTACTTC	CASSIPDRRGEQYF
TRBJ1-5	TRBV6-1	.	.	TGTGCCAGCAGGGACAGATCCAATCAGCCCCAGCATTTT	CASRDRSNQPQHF
TRBJ2-7	TRBV7-9	TRBD2	few	TGTGCCAGCAGCTCCCTAGCGGGAGTTTACGAGCAGTACTTC	CASSSLAGVYEQYF
TRBJ2-5	TRBV7-2	.	.	TGTGCCAGCACCTCTTTTGGCACGGTACAAGAGACCCAGTACTTC	CASTSFGTVQETQYF
TRBJ2-5	TRBV7-2	.	.	TGTGCCAGCAGCTTATCTAGGGATGGAGAGACCCAGTACTTC	CASSLSRDGETQYF